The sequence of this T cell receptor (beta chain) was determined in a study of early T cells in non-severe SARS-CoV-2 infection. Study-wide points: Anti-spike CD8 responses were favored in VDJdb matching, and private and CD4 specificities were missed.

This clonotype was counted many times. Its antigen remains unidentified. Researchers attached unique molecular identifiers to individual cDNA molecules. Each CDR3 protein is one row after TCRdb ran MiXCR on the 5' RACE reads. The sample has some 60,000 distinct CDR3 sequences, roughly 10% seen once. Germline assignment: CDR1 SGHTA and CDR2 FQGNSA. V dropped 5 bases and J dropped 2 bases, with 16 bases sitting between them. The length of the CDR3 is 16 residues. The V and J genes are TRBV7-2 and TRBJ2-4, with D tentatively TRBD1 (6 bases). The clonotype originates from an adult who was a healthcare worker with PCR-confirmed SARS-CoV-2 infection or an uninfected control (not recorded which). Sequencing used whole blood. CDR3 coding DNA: TGTGCCAGCAGCGCAAACAGGGTGCTCACCAAAAACATTCAGTACTTC. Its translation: CASSANRVLTKNIQYF.